One and the same sample provided the 24 T cell receptor beta chains below, sequenced in a study of human T cells and chemical hapten exposure. MiXCR, run by TCRdb on the RACE reads, gives a single entry per CDR3 protein. The sample consists of around 150,000 distinct CDR3 sequences, more than 12% of them appearing once. This sample's time point: patch test 1, 2 weeks after DPC sensitization. Treatment here: therapeutic diphenylcyclopropenone sensitization with weekly scalp DPC. The sample here was whole blood, taken in connection with sensitization to the hapten diphenylcyclopropenone (DPC). These receptors were obtained from a woman in her twenties or thirties with alopecia areata. Some clones in this sample may be carry-over from other donors' samples.

This clonotype was counted a few times. The V and J genes are TRBV18 and TRBJ2-3; D ambiguous. Germline CDR1 and CDR2: KGHSH and LQKENI. V shed 5 bases and J shed 2 bases, with 11 bases lying between them. This CDR3 region has 14 residues. CDR3 in amino acids: CASSSSDLTDTQYF. The CDR3 DNA reads as TGTGCCAGCTCATCGTCGGACCTCACAGATACGCAGTATTTT.

The sample holds a few counts of this clonotype. The chain links TRBV7-9 to TRBJ1-1, with D tentatively TRBD1 (5 bases). Germline V lookup: CDR1 SEHNR, CDR2 FQNEAQ (reference sequence). The V gene lost 5 bases and the J gene lost 3 bases, with 13 bases spanning the gap. The CDR3 covers 14 residues. This CDR3 reads CASSLDRIYTEAFF. The CDR3 DNA follows: TGTGCCAGCAGCCTAGACAGAATCTACACTGAAGCTTTCTTT. Full variable domain (outside the CDR3, taken from reference TRBV7-9 and TRBJ1-1): DTGVSQNPRHKITKRGQNVTFRCDPISEHNRLYWYRQTLGQGPEFLTYFQNEAQLEKSRLLSDRFSAERPKGSFSTLEIQRTEQGDSAMYLCASSLDRIYTEAFFGQGTRLTVV.

The chain uses TRBV29-1 and TRBJ2-7; D perhaps matches TRBD1 (6 bases). The CDR3 consists of 14 residues. The V gene's germline CDR1 is SQVTM and CDR2 ANQGSEA. Trimming left V 4 bases short and J 3 bases short, with 16 bases between. The CDR3 loop reads CSVVIWQGSYEQYF. The CDR3 coding sequence is TGCAGCGTTGTAATCTGGCAGGGGAGCTACGAGCAGTACTTC.

This clonotype has a count of ten or more. The chain has TRBV3-1 and TRBJ1-1, with a possible D match to TRBD1 (5 bases). V was shortened by 2 bases and J by 1 base, with 11 bases between the two germline ends. This CDR3 region has 15 residues. Per germline, CDR1 LGHDT and CDR2 YNNKEL (reference sequence). The CDR3 region has the DNA TGTGCCAGCAGCCAACCAGGGCTGGGGAACACTGAAGCTTTCTTT. This encodes CASSQPGLGNTEAFF.

This clonotype was picked up a small number of times. The rearrangement links TRBV6-5 to TRBJ2-3, with 10 bases fitting TRBD2. The CDR3 is 15 residues long. The germline V gene encodes CDR1 MNHEY and CDR2 SVGAGI. J lost 6 bases, V lost 6 bases, and 9 bases had no gene match. The CDR3 loop is CASSPTSGNWDTQYF. The CDR3 nucleotides are TGTGCCAGCAGCCCAACTAGCGGGAACTGGGATACGCAGTATTTT.

The chain joins TRBV5-1 to TRBJ2-2; D unresolved. The CDR3 has 13 residues. V was cut by 4 bases and J by 1 base, with 5 bases left in between. Germline CDR1 and CDR2: SGHRS and YFSETQ. DNA for the CDR3: TGCGCCAGCAGCGCAGTGAACACCGGGGAGCTGTTTTTT. Its translation: CASSAVNTGELFF. Drawing the rest from reference TRBV5-1 and TRBJ2-2, the complete variable domain is KAGVTQTPRYLIKTRGQQVTLSCSPISGHRSVSWYQQTPGQGLQFLFEYFSETQRNKGNFPGRFSGRQFSNSRSEMNVSTLELGDSALYLCASSAVNTGELFFGEGSRLTVL.

This clonotype occurred a few times. V usage is TRBV5-1 and J usage is TRBJ2-3; 7 bases agree with TRBD1. This CDR3 comprises 15 residues. Trimming at V came to 5 bases and at J to 0 bases, leaving 6 bases not matched to a gene. The germline CDR1 and CDR2 sequences are SGHRS and YFSETQ. Written as DNA, the CDR3 is TGCGCCAGCAGACAAGGGGGCCGAAGCACAGATACGCAGTATTTT. This gives the protein CASRQGGRSTDTQYF.

This rearrangement joins TRBV30 to TRBJ1-6; unclear D gene. There are 13 residues in the CDR3. Trimming took 2 bases from V and 7 from J, leaving 9 bases between them. The germline V gene encodes CDR1 GTSNPN and CDR2 SVGIG (reference sequence). CDR3 sequence reads: CAWSSTWNSPLHF. The CDR3 DNA follows: TGTGCCTGGAGTTCAACTTGGAATTCACCCCTCCACTTT.

The chain has TRBV19 and TRBJ1-5; 12 bases map to TRBD1. This CDR3 is built from 12 residues. Germline lookup yields CDR1 LNHDA and CDR2 SQIVND (reference sequence). Germline trimming cut 9 bases from V and 14 bases from J; bases unmatched to any gene: 8. This CDR3 is CASGTGGDFKHF. CDR3 DNA: TGTGCCAGCGGGACAGGGGGCGATTTTAAGCATTTT.

This rearrangement joins TRBV2 to TRBJ2-1; D remains ambiguous. Trimming took 3 bases from V and 12 from J, leaving 12 bases between them. The CDR3 is made up of 12 amino acids. The V gene's germline CDR1 is SNHLY and CDR2 FYNNEI. Written as DNA, the CDR3 is TGTGCCAGCAGTGACGTCCTGGTGGGGCAGTTCTTC. It specifies CASSDVLVGQFF.

There are many counts of this clonotype. This chain uses TRBV29-1 with TRBJ2-1; D tentatively reads TRBD1 or TRBD2 (5 bases each). The CDR3 loop spans 14 amino acids. Germline V gene data show CDR1 as SQVTM and CDR2 as ANQGSEA. V dropped 8 bases and J dropped 5 bases, with 19 bases sitting between them. CDR3 sequence reads: CSTYGTSSDNEQFF. The CDR3 coding sequence is TGCAGCACCTATGGGACCAGCTCAGACAATGAGCAGTTCTTC.

This clonotype was observed many times. This chain joins TRBV15 and TRBJ2-6; D unclear. This CDR3 is 15 amino acids long. Between the trimmed V and J ends, which lost 1 base and 0 bases, there was a span of 4 bases. Germline V CDR1 and CDR2: LNHNV, YYDKDF (reference sequence). CDR3 sequence: CATSRAGSGANVLTF. The CDR3 DNA sequence: TGTGCCACCAGCAGAGCCGGCTCTGGGGCCAACGTCCTGACTTTC. Based on the CDR3 plus reference TRBV15 and TRBJ2-6, the full variable domain is DAMVIQNPRYQVTQFGKPVTLSCSQTLNHNVMYWYQQKSSQAPKLLFHYYDKDFNNEADTPDNFQSRRPNTSFCFLDIRSPGLGDTAMYLCATSRAGSGANVLTFGAGSRLTVL.

The rearrangement uses TRBV7-8 and TRBJ1-1, with D unresolved. The CDR3 is made up of 11 amino acids. Trimming left V 5 bases short and J 5 bases short, with 6 bases between. CDR1 is SGHVS, CDR2 FQNEAQ, per germline. DNA for the CDR3: TGTGCCAGCAGCCGACAAACTGAAGCTTTCTTT. It translates to CASSRQTEAFF.

This clonotype was observed many times. The V gene is TRBV9, the J gene TRBJ2-1, with D tentatively TRBD2 (5 bases). Trimming cost V 0 bases and J 5 bases, with 12 bases left between them. CDR1 and CDR2 from the germline V gene are SGDLS and YYNGEE. The CDR3 totals 15 residues. In nucleotides, the CDR3 is TGTGCCAGCAGCGTAGAGGCTAGCAGAAACAATGAGCAGTTCTTC. This gives the protein CASSVEASRNNEQFF.

This clonotype appeared a few times. The genes are TRBV7-3 and TRBJ2-3; 14 bases match TRBD2. J gave up 5 bases and V 5 bases, and 6 bases lay outside the gene matches. The length of the CDR3 is 16 residues. Per the germline V gene, CDR1 is SGHTA and CDR2 is FQGTGA. The CDR3 DNA is TGTGCCAGCAGCCTCACCGGGACTAGCGGGGGAGATACGCAGTATTTT. This sequence encodes CASSLTGTSGGDTQYF.

This chain connects TRBV18 to TRBJ2-5; no clear D gene. This CDR3 spans 12 amino acids. From germline, CDR1 is KGHSH and CDR2 LQKENI. V was trimmed by 0 bases and J by 13 bases, leaving 12 bases between them. This CDR3 is CASSPPNAAGYF. DNA for the CDR3: TGTGCCAGCTCACCACCGAACGCAGCCGGGTACTTC.

The V gene is TRBV30, the J gene TRBJ1-2, with D unclear. The CDR3 consists of 10 residues. Looked up from germline, CDR1 is GTSNPN and CDR2 is SVGIG (reference sequence). Trimming took 4 bases from V and 8 from J, leaving 8 bases between them. CDR3 sequence: CAWKVLGYTF. In DNA form, the CDR3 reads TGTGCCTGGAAGGTTTTGGGCTACACCTTC.

There are a few counts of this clonotype. The chain recombines TRBV29-1 with TRBJ2-2; D uncertain. With 3 bases removed from V and 2 bases from J, the gap between germline ends came to 7 bases. Germline V CDR1 and CDR2: SQVTM, ANQGSEA. The CDR3 has 13 amino acids. CDR3 sequence reads: CSVEGRNTGELFF. Written as DNA, the CDR3 is TGCAGCGTTGAGGGTCGTAACACCGGGGAGCTGTTTTTT.

This clonotype came up many times. The rearrangement joins TRBV6-2 or TRBV6-3 to TRBJ2-7; D gene ambiguous. V shed 6 bases and J shed 2 bases, with 11 bases lying between them. CDR1 is MNHEY, CDR2 SVGEGT, per germline. The CDR3 has 13 amino acids. The CDR3 loop is CASRYTATYEQYF. DNA of the CDR3: TGTGCCAGCAGATATACGGCGACCTACGAGCAGTACTTC.

The gene calls are TRBV12-3 or TRBV12-4 and TRBJ2-7; 9 nucleotides agree with TRBD1. The trim removed 5 bases at V and 2 bases at J, leaving 7 bases unmatched. This CDR3 contains 15 residues. The CDR3 nucleotides read TGTGCCAGCAGTACTACCGGGACAGGGACCTACGAGCAGTACTTC. Its translation: CASSTTGTGTYEQYF.

This clonotype has ten or more counts. The rearrangement links TRBV14 to TRBJ2-1; 9 bases fit TRBD1. V was pared by 7 bases and J by 5 bases, with 6 bases of the junction left unmatched. The germline gives CDR1 SGHDN, CDR2 FVKESK. The CDR3 consists of 14 residues. The DNA of the CDR3 is TGTGCCAGCAAAGTACAGGGGGCTAACAATGAGCAGTTCTTC. This gives the protein CASKVQGANNEQFF.

The rearrangement joins TRBV6-1 to TRBJ2-2; tentatively, D is TRBD2 (6 bases). Germline loops: CDR1 MNHNS, CDR2 SASEGT. The CDR3 is 16 residues long. V shed 7 bases and J shed 7 bases, with 22 bases lying between them. DNA for the CDR3: TGTGCCAGCATCCCCGTACGGGGGACCGGGGTCGGGGAGCTGTTTTTT. This encodes CASIPVRGTGVGELFF.

This clonotype was recorded a few times. This chain uses TRBV12-3 or TRBV12-4 with TRBJ1-5, with D perhaps TRBD1 (6 bases). V lost 6 bases and J lost 3, with 21 bases in between. The CDR3 contains 17 residues. CDR3 DNA: TGTGCCAGCAGCAAAGGGGTCGCAGGGACATTCAATCAGCCCCAGCATTTT. As protein: CASSKGVAGTFNQPQHF.

This clonotype was recorded a few times. The V gene is TRBV7-2, the J gene TRBJ2-1; 7 bases match TRBD2. The CDR3 runs 14 residues. Germline V CDR1 and CDR2: SGHTA, FQGNSA. The junction had 4 bases not matched to a gene; V was cut back by 8 bases and J by 0 bases. The CDR3 DNA reads TGTGCCAGCTGGGAGGGGAACTCCTACAATGAGCAGTTCTTC. As protein: CASWEGNSYNEQFF.